This T cell receptor (beta chain) was documented in a study of CD8+ T cells in alopecia areata. Looking at the study overall: Among treated patients, oral tofacitinib was administered at 5 to 10 mg twice daily. The study's findings and limits: It was lesional scalp, especially alopecia totalis/universalis, that showed higher clonality than normal scalp. Tofacitinib delivered significant drops in scalp clonality and in expanded CD8+ clones among the top 100.

RNA, once extracted, was reverse transcribed into cDNA for use as the sequencing template. Libraries were prepared by immunoSEQ multiplex PCR; TCRdb keeps only in-frame clonotypes and omits some of them. The data contain roughly 190,000 clones, about 60% of them singletons. As for treatment: oral pan-JAK inhibitor, 5-10 mg twice daily. CDR3 length: 13 residues. Germline values: CDR1 GTSNPN, CDR2 SVGIG (reference sequence). V was cut by 4 bases and J by 3 bases, with 12 bases left in between. About this clone: What it binds is not known.

The chain uses TRBV30 and TRBJ1-1; D possibly corresponds to TRBD1 (5 bases). The sequence derives from a human donor with alopecia areata. The sequencing used CD4+ T cells sorted from blood, collected at week 4, from a patient treated with tofacitinib. As DNA, the CDR3 is TGTGCCTGGACCCTGACAGCTTACACTGAAGCTTTCTTT. It encodes CAWTLTAYTEAFF.